Shown below are 4 T cell receptor beta chains from a single sample sequenced in a study of blood T cell repertoires in COVID-19. Produced via immunoSEQ multiplex PCR; TCRdb's table is partial and in-frame only. The sample includes about 59,000 clones, approximately 79% of them seen just once. Sequencing used peripheral blood. These receptors all come from a man in his 60s with acute or convalescent COVID-19.

The sample holds one count of this clone. The rearrangement joins TRBV18 to TRBJ1-4; 8 bases are a match to TRBD1. The junction had 10 bases not matched to a gene; V was cut back by 6 bases and J by 7 bases. The germline V gene has CDR1 KGHSH and CDR2 LQKENI. The CDR3 extends over 15 amino acids. Here the CDR3 DNA reads TGTGCCAGCTCGACTCCCACAGGGGGAAGTGAAAAACTGTTTTTT. Translated, it gives CASSTPTGGSEKLFF.

This clone turned up a few times. The chain links TRBV6-5 to TRBJ1-6; TRBD1 agrees at 8 bases. Losses at the gene ends were 7 bases for V and 6 bases for J; bases not matched to a gene: 2. Per germline, CDR1 MNHEY and CDR2 SVGAGI. The CDR3 runs 13 residues. CDR3 in DNA: TGTGCCAGCAAGGACAGGGTTAATTCACCCCTCCACTTT. It specifies CASKDRVNSPLHF.

This clone was seen only once. J is TRBJ1-5 and V is TRBV6-4, with a possible D match to TRBD1 (5 bases). Germline loops: CDR1 MRHNA, CDR2 SNTAGT. The CDR3 loop spans 14 amino acids. The ends were cut back, 7 bases at V and 4 bases at J, with 14 bases in the middle. CDR3 coding DNA: TGTGCCAGCACCCTCGTACAGGTTAATCAGCCCCAGCATTTT. Protein product: CASTLVQVNQPQHF.

This rearrangement joins TRBV7-3 to TRBJ2-7, with D possibly matching TRBD1 (6 bases). The V gene lost 2 bases and the J gene lost 3 bases, with 14 bases spanning the gap. Germline CDR1 reads SGHTA; CDR2 reads FQGTGA. CDR3 length: 15 amino acids. The CDR3 protein is CASSLGVGGFYEQYF. CDR3 in DNA: TGTGCCAGCAGCTTAGGGGTAGGGGGTTTCTACGAGCAGTACTTC.